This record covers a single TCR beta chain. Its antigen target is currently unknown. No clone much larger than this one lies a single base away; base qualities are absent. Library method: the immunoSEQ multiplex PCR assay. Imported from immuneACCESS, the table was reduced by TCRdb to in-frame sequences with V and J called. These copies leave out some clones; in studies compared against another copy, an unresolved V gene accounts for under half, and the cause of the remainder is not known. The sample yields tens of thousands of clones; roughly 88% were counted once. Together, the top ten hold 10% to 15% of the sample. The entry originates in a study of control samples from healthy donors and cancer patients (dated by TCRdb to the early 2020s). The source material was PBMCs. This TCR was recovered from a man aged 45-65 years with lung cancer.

CDR3 protein: CASSRTGGNIQYF. The DNA sequence is as follows: TGTGCCAGCAGTCGGACAGGTGGGAACATTCAGTACTTC. This chain is built from TRBV7-2 and TRBJ2-4; 7 central nucleotides agree with TRBD1. The CDR3 contains 13 residues, cysteine and phenylalanine counted. Only the CDR3 DNA is retained, 39 bases long and in frame from the first base. At the junction V is shortened by 6 bases and J by 7 bases; bases outside the gene matches: 6. CDR1 and CDR2 (SGHTA, FQGNSA) derive from the germline V gene.